This T cell receptor beta chain was documented in a study of breast tumors, draining lymph nodes, adjacent tissues. The CDR3 loop spans 16 amino acids. V lost 4 bases and J 4 bases, leaving 17 bases between the germline ends. Germline lookup yields CDR1 SEHNR and CDR2 FQNEAQ (reference sequence). TCRdb re-called the multiplex PCR reads with MiXCR, one entry per CDR3 protein. The profile covers 200,000 to 250,000 distinct CDR3 sequences, with around 34% appearing a single time and approximately 4% taken by the ten largest. Breast cancer patients provided tissue from their axillary draining lymph nodes.

The source material was axillary lymph node tissue. The TCR originated in a female donor with breast cancer. Some clones in this sample may be carry-over from other donors' samples. This chain connects TRBV7-9 to TRBJ1-3; maybe TRBD1 (6 bases). The CDR3 bases are TGTGCCAGCAGCTCAGGAGACAGGAATGTGGGAAACACCATATATTTT. Translating it yields CASSSGDRNVGNTIYF.